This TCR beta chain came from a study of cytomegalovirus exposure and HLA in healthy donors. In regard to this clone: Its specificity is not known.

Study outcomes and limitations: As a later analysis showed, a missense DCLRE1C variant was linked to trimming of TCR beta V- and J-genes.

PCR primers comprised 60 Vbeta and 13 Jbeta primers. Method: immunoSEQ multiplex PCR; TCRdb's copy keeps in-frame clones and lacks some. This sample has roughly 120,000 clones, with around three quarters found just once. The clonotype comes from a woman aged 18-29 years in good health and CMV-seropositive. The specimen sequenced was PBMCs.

In DNA, the CDR3 is TGTGCCAGCAGTCCCCGGACAGGGGCGAGAGCCCAGCATTTT. Translating it yields CASSPRTGARAQHF. This chain connects TRBV28 to TRBJ1-5; 9 bases map to TRBD1. V lost 5 bases, J lost 11 bases, and 10 bases stayed unmatched. The CDR3 has 14 residues. CDR1 MDHEN and CDR2 SYDVKM come from the germline V gene.